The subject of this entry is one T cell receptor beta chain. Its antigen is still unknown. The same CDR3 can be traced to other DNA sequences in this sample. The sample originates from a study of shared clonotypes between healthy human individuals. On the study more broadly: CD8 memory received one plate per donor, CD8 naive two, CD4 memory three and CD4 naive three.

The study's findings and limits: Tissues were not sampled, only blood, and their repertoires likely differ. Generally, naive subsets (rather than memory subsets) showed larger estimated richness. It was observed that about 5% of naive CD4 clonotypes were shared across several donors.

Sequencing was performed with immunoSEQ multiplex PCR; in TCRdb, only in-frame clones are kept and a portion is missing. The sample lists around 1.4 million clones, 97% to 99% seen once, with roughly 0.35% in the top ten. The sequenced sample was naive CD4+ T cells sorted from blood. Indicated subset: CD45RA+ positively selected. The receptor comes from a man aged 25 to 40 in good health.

The CDR3 nucleotides are TGTGCCTGGAGTGTGGGACCCTACGAGCAGTACTTC. It encodes CAWSVGPYEQYF. V is TRBV30 and J is TRBJ2-7; D might be TRBD1 or TRBD2, each matching 5 bases. Germline CDR1 is GTSNPN and CDR2 is SVGIG (reference sequence). The V and J ends lost 0 bases and 2 bases respectively, with 5 bases between them. The CDR3 is 12 residues long. The whole variable domain, remainder taken from reference TRBV30 and TRBJ2-7, is SQTIHQWPATLVQPVGSPLSLECTVEGTSNPNLYWYRQAAGRGLQLLFYSVGIGQISSEVPQNLSASRPQDRQFILSSKKLLLSDSGFYLCAWSVGPYEQYFGPGTRLTVT.